One T cell receptor beta chain is described in this entry. What it binds is unknown. Preparation of the TCRbeta library used unique molecular identifiers. From the PCR reads, TCRdb called clonotypes with MiXCR, one entry per CDR3 protein. This table has 580,000 or so distinct CDR3 sequences, 23% appearing once. This sample was included in a study of T-cell reconstitution after alpha-beta-depleted transplantation in children. General study points: Surviving recipient cells, namely T cells and thymic progenitors, were the source of high day-60 TCRbeta diversity in some patients.

CDR1 DFQATT and CDR2 SNEGSKA come from the germline V gene (reference sequence). V was pared by 6 bases and J by 5 bases, with 17 bases between. The length of the CDR3 is 14 residues. The chain employs TRBV20-1 and TRBJ2-1; possibly TRBD2 for D (6 bases). The sample consisted of PBMCs, mostly from graft donor cells, taken 360 days after TCRalphabeta/CD19-depleted stem cell transplant. The clonotype comes from a boy in the first two years of life who had a stem cell transplant for acute myeloid leukemia, so the T cells may come from the graft donor. In DNA, the CDR3 is TGCAGTGCGTACCTGCGGGGATTCCACAATGAGCAGTTCTTC. It yields the protein CSAYLRGFHNEQFF.